A selection of T cell receptor beta chains follows, all from one sample in a study of T cell responses to AZD1222 COVID-19 vaccine. Using immunoSEQ multiplex PCR, the repertoire was profiled, and TCRdb retains in-frame clones only, with some absent. The sample yields around 99,000 clones, approximately 90% seen once. This material consisted of peripheral blood, taken on day 0 of AZD1222 vaccination. These receptors originate from an adult in good health. The CDR3 runs from the conserved cysteine through the conserved F or W. Fields, in order: V gene, clone size, D gene, CDR3 protein. D genes are given only for firm matches. Clone size is shown for a subset of rows, as once, few, many or a class of expanded clone.

V: TRBV3-1/TRBV3-2; size: -; D: -; CDR3: CASSQDMGEKLFF
V: TRBV2; size: -; D: -; CDR3: CASRENGGGDTQYF
V: TRBV30; size: -; D: -; CDR3: CAWSAHASTDTQYF
V: TRBV12-3/TRBV12-4; size: -; D: -; CDR3: CASSSLLQPQHF
V: TRBV19; size: -; D: -; CDR3: CASSIGQSNSPLHF
V: TRBV7-2; size: -; D: -; CDR3: CASSNSPGSGNTIYF
V: TRBV4-2; size: -; D: TRBD1; CDR3: CASSRDREQPQHF
V: TRBV15; size: -; D: -; CDR3: CATSRSSLMNTEAFF
V: TRBV5-5; size: few; D: TRBD1; CDR3: CASRRGTGNNEKLFF
V: TRBV9; size: -; D: -; CDR3: CASSPDRKELFF
V: TRBV9; size: -; D: TRBD1; CDR3: CASSVEDRGDSPLHF
V: TRBV28; size: -; D: TRBD1; CDR3: CASSPTGTGAYEQYF
V: TRBV29-1; size: -; D: -; CDR3: CSVATPSHGYTF
V: TRBV9; size: few; D: TRBD1; CDR3: CASSASGQGGNTIYF
V: TRBV3-1/TRBV3-2; size: -; D: -; CDR3: CASSHPTPQRGRRRWGYTF
V: TRBV2; size: -; D: -; CDR3: CASSDSKTSTGRSPLHF
V: TRBV3-1/TRBV3-2; size: -; D: TRBD1; CDR3: CASSRTGQGNYGYTF
V: TRBV11-1; size: -; D: -; CDR3: CASKQGPSGANVLTF
V: TRBV14; size: -; D: -; CDR3: CASSQDKGYSGNTIYF
V: TRBV10-3; size: -; D: TRBD1; CDR3: CATNPGQGVVGNEQFF
V: TRBV9; size: -; D: TRBD1; CDR3: CASSVDPMDRAVGNTIYF
V: TRBV5-1; size: few; D: -; CDR3: CASSPTSGPNEKLFF
V: TRBV2; size: -; D: TRBD2; CDR3: CASSVELAGAANTGELFF
V: TRBV2; size: -; D: -; CDR3: CASSMFVRASGNTIYF
V: TRBV19; size: -; D: -; CDR3: CASSWAGGNQPQHF
V: TRBV5-1; size: -; D: -; CDR3: CASSAGLTGEKLFF
V: TRBV28; size: -; D: TRBD2; CDR3: CASSAAGGSVGQYF
V: TRBV7-3; size: -; D: -; CDR3: CASSSQGVAEAFF
V: TRBV27; size: -; D: TRBD2; CDR3: CASSLSGRGDTQYF
V: TRBV7-3; size: -; D: -; CDR3: CASSSGDRTGELFF
V: TRBV27; size: -; D: TRBD2; CDR3: CASRGSGGYNTQYF
V: TRBV30; size: -; D: -; CDR3: CAWTSREKLFF
V: TRBV7-9; size: -; D: -; CDR3: CAGEAYNEQFF
V: TRBV4-1; size: -; D: -; CDR3: CASSQDPRIAVLNEQFF
V: TRBV2; size: -; D: -; CDR3: CASSDSGGDSPLHF
V: TRBV19; size: -; D: -; CDR3: CASSISDLGNQPQHF
V: TRBV20-1; size: -; D: TRBD1; CDR3: CSAGTGYKAFF
V: TRBV6-1; size: -; D: -; CDR3: CASSEEGGKDEQFF
V: TRBV5-1; size: -; D: -; CDR3: CASSGGGGYTF
V: TRBV3-1/TRBV3-2; size: -; D: -; CDR3: CASSPQGFQPQHF
V: TRBV18; size: -; D: -; CDR3: CASSPSDYTEAFF
V: TRBV12-3/TRBV12-4; size: -; D: -; CDR3: CASSPTLLTPQHF
V: TRBV2; size: -; D: -; CDR3: CASSSRGMKGTDTQYF
V: TRBV7-2; size: -; D: -; CDR3: CASSFPPETQYF
V: TRBV2; size: -; D: -; CDR3: CASEGWNQPQHF
V: TRBV24-1; size: -; D: -; CDR3: CATSDQRQPTGELFF
V: TRBV12-5; size: -; D: -; CDR3: CASGLGYDFSPSGANVLTF
V: TRBV10-3; size: few; D: TRBD1; CDR3: CAISEPTGGGWNEQFF
V: TRBV6-5; size: -; D: TRBD1; CDR3: CASSKLTGVGTEAFF
V: TRBV7-9; size: once; D: -; CDR3: CASSLLGGYTF
V: TRBV6-1; size: -; D: -; CDR3: CASSEAAEQYF
V: TRBV5-5; size: -; D: -; CDR3: CASSLVGWVSSGNTIYF
V: TRBV4-3; size: -; D: -; CDR3: CASSQYQASLYEQYF